Presented here are 28 T cell receptor beta chains from one specimen sequenced in a study of human T cells and chemical hapten exposure. TCRdb ran MiXCR on the RACE reads and lists one entry per CDR3 protein. In the table there are 80,000 to 100,000 distinct CDR3 sequences, less than 11% of which are singletons. Time point in this sample: patch test 2, 6 weeks after DPC sensitization. The treatment was: therapeutic diphenylcyclopropenone sensitization with weekly scalp DPC. The source was whole blood, collected in connection with sensitization to the hapten diphenylcyclopropenone (DPC). Receptor source: a woman between 50 and 59 years old with alopecia areata. Some clones in this sample may be carry-over from other donors' samples.

This chain links TRBV7-2 with TRBJ1-1, with D unresolved. The CDR3 sequence is 15 residues long. V was cut by 2 bases and J by 2 bases, with 12 bases left in between. CDR1 and CDR2 from the germline V gene are SGHTA and FQGNSA. The CDR3 region is CASSLRPATNTEAFF. The CDR3 DNA sequence: TGTGCCAGCAGCTTAAGGCCCGCTACTAACACTGAAGCTTTCTTT.

V usage is TRBV28 and J usage is TRBJ1-5; maybe TRBD1 (6 bases). This CDR3 has 13 amino acids. The germline V gene has CDR1 MDHEN and CDR2 SYDVKM. Deletions cut 5 bases from V and 5 bases from J, with 10 bases between. For the CDR3, the DNA is TGTGCCAGCAGTCTGGGGGGGCATCAGCCCCAGCATTTT. It is translated as CASSLGGHQPQHF.

This clonotype has only a few counts. J is TRBJ1-1 and V is TRBV28; D not certain. The V gene's germline CDR1 is MDHEN and CDR2 SYDVKM. Deletions cut 7 bases from V and 3 bases from J, with 12 bases between. This CDR3 comprises 13 residues. CDR3 in amino acids: CASKPPGYTEAFF. The CDR3 nucleotides read TGTGCCAGCAAACCCCCGGGGTACACTGAAGCTTTCTTT.

This clonotype has at least ten counts. The chain recombines TRBV11-3 with TRBJ2-7; D ambiguous. V was cut by 8 bases and J by 2 bases, with 7 bases left in between. This CDR3 has 11 residues. Per germline, CDR1 SGHNT and CDR2 YENEEA. The CDR3 DNA reads as TGTGCCAGCCCGCCGACCTACGAGCAGTACTTC. Translating gives CASPPTYEQYF.

The rearrangement joins TRBV2 to TRBJ2-4; perhaps TRBD2 as D (5 bases). Trimming removed 6 bases at V and 3 bases at J, with 18 bases between. This CDR3 region has 16 residues. Germline assignment: CDR1 SNHLY and CDR2 FYNNEI. DNA for the CDR3: TGTGCCAGCAGAGCAAACCGGGCCGAGGGCAAAAACATTCAGTACTTC. Protein product: CASRANRAEGKNIQYF. Variable domain in full (rest from reference TRBV2 and TRBJ2-4): EPEVTQTPSHQVTQMGQEVILRCVPISNHLYFYWYRQILGQKVEFLVSFYNNEISEKSEIFDDQFSVERPDGSNFTLKIRSTKLEDSAMYFCASRANRAEGKNIQYFGAGTRLSVL.

V usage is TRBV5-1 and J usage is TRBJ2-3; D possibly matches TRBD1 or TRBD2 (6 bases each). The V end was cut by 6 bases, the J end by 3 bases, with 20 bases between. CDR3 length: 16 residues. CDR1 and CDR2 from the germline V gene are SGHRS and YFSETQ. This CDR3 is CASKTIQGGGTDTQYF. CDR3 sequence (DNA): TGCGCCAGCAAAACAATACAGGGCGGAGGGACAGATACGCAGTATTTT.

The J gene is TRBJ1-1, the V gene TRBV2, with D uncertain. This CDR3 is 12 amino acids long. Trimming pared 2 bases from V and 0 bases from J, leaving 1 base between. Germline V gives CDR1 SNHLY, CDR2 FYNNEI. The CDR3 here is CASSEMNTEAFF. CDR3 coding DNA: TGTGCCAGCAGTGAAATGAACACTGAAGCTTTCTTT. The full variable domain, in which reference TRBV2 and TRBJ1-1 provide the parts outside the CDR3, is EPEVTQTPSHQVTQMGQEVILRCVPISNHLYFYWYRQILGQKVEFLVSFYNNEISEKSEIFDDQFSVERPDGSNFTLKIRSTKLEDSAMYFCASSEMNTEAFFGQGTRLTVV.

V gene TRBV7-9 combines with J gene TRBJ1-1; D gene uncertain. The CDR3 length is 12 residues. Trimming took off 5 bases at V and 8 bases at J, with 12 bases between the two ends. Germline CDR1 and CDR2: SEHNR and FQNEAQ (reference sequence). The CDR3 bases are TGTGCCAGCAGCCCCGGGGTCCTCGAAGCTTTCTTT. Its translation: CASSPGVLEAFF.

The count of this clonotype is one. The chain has TRBV14 and TRBJ1-1; possibly TRBD1 for D (5 bases). CDR1 is SGHDN and CDR2 is FVKESK in the germline V gene. V lost 3 bases and J 1 base, leaving 12 bases between the germline ends. The CDR3 covers 15 residues. The CDR3 DNA reads as TGTGCCAGCAGCCACACCAGGGTAGAGAACACTGAAGCTTTCTTT. This translates into CASSHTRVENTEAFF.

This clonotype came up many times. The chain is built from TRBV5-1 and TRBJ2-1; a weak D match, TRBD2 (5 bases). V was trimmed by 4 bases and J by 7 bases, leaving 12 bases between them. CDR1 and CDR2 (germline): SGHRS, YFSETQ. CDR3 length: 13 residues. The CDR3 sequence: CASSTGGRNEQFF. CDR3 DNA: TGCGCCAGCAGCACCGGCGGGCGAAATGAGCAGTTCTTC. Variable domain in full (rest from reference TRBV5-1 and TRBJ2-1): KAGVTQTPRYLIKTRGQQVTLSCSPISGHRSVSWYQQTPGQGLQFLFEYFSETQRNKGNFPGRFSGRQFSNSRSEMNVSTLELGDSALYLCASSTGGRNEQFFGPGTRLTVL.

This clonotype was observed at least ten times. This chain uses TRBV6-5 with TRBJ1-2; D gene uncertain. There are 12 residues in the CDR3. With 10 bases removed from V and 2 bases from J, the gap between germline ends came to 11 bases. Germline V gene data show CDR1 as MNHEY and CDR2 as SVGAGI. The CDR3 loop is CATRKVNYGYTF. Written as DNA, the CDR3 is TGTGCCACCCGAAAGGTGAACTATGGCTACACCTTC.

The chain carries TRBV19 and TRBJ1-2; no clear D. The CDR3 spans 11 residues. Trimming removed 3 bases at V and 4 bases at J, with 3 bases between. CDR1 LNHDA and CDR2 SQIVND come from the germline V gene (reference sequence). CDR3 DNA: TGTGCCAGTAGTATCGGCTATGGCTACACCTTC. Translated: CASSIGYGYTF.

This chain connects TRBV4-1 to TRBJ2-5; a possible D gene is TRBD2 (6 bases). In germline, CDR1 is MGHRA, CDR2 YSYEKL. V was trimmed by 0 bases and J by 5 bases, leaving 13 bases between them. The CDR3 runs to 15 residues. CDR3 amino acids: CASSQDPGSRETQYF. CDR3 sequence (DNA): TGCGCCAGCAGCCAAGACCCCGGGAGCCGGGAGACCCAGTACTTC.

At least ten counts were recorded for this clonotype. The chain couples TRBV7-9 to TRBJ2-1; the D is unclear. Looked up from germline, CDR1 is SEHNR and CDR2 is FQNEAQ (reference sequence). V shed 5 bases and J shed 3 bases, with 17 bases lying between them. The CDR3 contains 16 residues. Written as DNA, the CDR3 is TGTGCCAGCAGCCTAAGAAAAGGGTTAGACTACAATGAGCAGTTCTTC. Translated, it gives CASSLRKGLDYNEQFF.

Ten or more counts support this clonotype. The chain links TRBV20-1 to TRBJ2-7; 10 bases map to TRBD2. The germline V gene encodes CDR1 DFQATT and CDR2 SNEGSKA (reference sequence). CDR3 size: 15 residues. The V segment lost 2 bases and the J segment 4 bases; nucleotides outside the gene matches: 8. The CDR3 nucleotides are TGCAGTGCTAGACCCGCCGGGACTAGCGTTTACGAGCAGTACTTC. Translating it yields CSARPAGTSVYEQYF.

This clonotype occurred many times. The gene calls are TRBV28 and TRBJ2-1; 15 positions match TRBD2. This CDR3 is 15 amino acids long. After removal of 5 bases from V and 13 bases from J, the junction contained 9 bases not matched to a gene. CDR1 MDHEN and CDR2 SYDVKM come from the germline V gene. CDR3 bases: TGTGCCAGCAGTCCCGGGACTAGCGGGAGGCGCGTACAGTTCTTC. Translation gives CASSPGTSGRRVQFF.

Many counts were recorded for this clonotype. The chain employs TRBV6-5 and TRBJ2-7; TRBD1 is a possible D gene (6 bases). V was pared by 6 bases and J by 2 bases, with 11 bases between. Germline CDR1 and CDR2: MNHEY and SVGAGI. This CDR3 is 13 amino acids long. CDR3 sequence: CASRDSQTYEQYF. The CDR3 nucleotides are TGTGCCAGCAGGGACAGCCAAACCTACGAGCAGTACTTC.

There are many counts of this clonotype. The chain uses TRBV7-8 and TRBJ1-6; TRBD1 matches 9 bases. The junction had 0 bases not matched to a gene; V was cut back by 3 bases and J by 9 bases. Per germline, CDR1 SGHVS and CDR2 FQNEAQ. The CDR3 covers 13 residues. The CDR3 loop reads CASSLDRGSPLHF. The CDR3 DNA follows: TGTGCCAGCAGCTTGGACAGGGGTTCACCCCTCCACTTT.

V usage is TRBV2 and J usage is TRBJ1-4; possibly TRBD1 for D (5 bases). CDR1 and CDR2 from the germline V gene are SNHLY and FYNNEI. V was pared by 4 bases and J by 6 bases, with 9 bases between. This CDR3 spans 13 amino acids. CDR3 DNA: TGTGCCAGCAGTGGAGGGGCGTATGAAAAACTGTTTTTT. This sequence encodes CASSGGAYEKLFF.

This clonotype was counted ten times or more. The rearrangement joins TRBV11-2 to TRBJ2-5; D is possibly TRBD2 (6 bases). The CDR3 consists of 14 residues. V lost 5 bases and J lost 5, with 15 bases in between. Germline assignment: CDR1 SGHAT and CDR2 FQNNGV. The CDR3 DNA is TGTGCCAGCAGCCCTCTCGGGGGTAGGGAGACCCAGTACTTC. It codes for CASSPLGGRETQYF.

The V call is TRBV29-1, the J call TRBJ1-2; the D is unclear. V shed 7 bases and J shed 8 bases, with 17 bases lying between them. The CDR3 consists of 12 residues. Germline CDR1 reads SQVTM; CDR2 reads ANQGSEA. The CDR3 nucleotides are TGCAGCGCCGAGTTCCAGGCAGCAGGCTACACCTTC. As protein: CSAEFQAAGYTF.

The gene calls are TRBV3-1 and TRBJ2-4; D gene unclear. The CDR3 has 11 amino acids. Trimming took off 2 bases at V and 8 bases at J, with 4 bases between the two ends. Germline V gives CDR1 LGHDT, CDR2 YNNKEL (reference sequence). CDR3 loop: CASSQTYIQYF. CDR3 coding DNA: TGTGCCAGCAGCCAAACATACATTCAGTACTTC. The full variable domain, completed using reference TRBV3-1 and TRBJ2-4, is DTAVSQTPKYLVTQMGNDKSIKCEQNLGHDTMYWYKQDSKKFLKIMFSYNNKELIINETVPNRFSPKSPDKAHLNLHINSLELGDSAVYFCASSQTYIQYFGAGTRLSVL.

This clonotype was counted only a few times. J is TRBJ1-2 and V is TRBV30; 9 nucleotides line up with TRBD1. The germline V gene encodes CDR1 GTSNPN and CDR2 SVGIG (reference sequence). CDR3 length: 14 residues. Trimming took 5 bases from V and 6 from J; bases not matched to a gene: 10. DNA of the CDR3: TGTGCCTGGTCAGCCGGGACAGGGTATAATGGCTACACCTTC. Translating it yields CAWSAGTGYNGYTF.

This clonotype was counted between two and nine times. This chain joins TRBV7-2 and TRBJ2-3; 7 bases fit TRBD1. CDR1 SGHTA and CDR2 FQGNSA come from the germline V gene. This CDR3 comprises 15 residues. J was trimmed by 2 bases and V by 8 bases; bases with no gene match: 10. The CDR3 protein is CASQTGTTFTDTQYF. CDR3 coding DNA: TGTGCCAGCCAGACAGGGACAACCTTCACAGATACGCAGTATTTT. The full variable domain, rest sourced from reference TRBV7-2 and TRBJ2-3, is GAGVSQSPSNKVTEKGKDVELRCDPISGHTALYWYRQSLGQGLEFLIYFQGNSAPDKSGLPSDRFSAERTGGSVSTLTIQRTQQEDSAVYLCASQTGTTFTDTQYFGPGTRLTVL.

This clonotype was observed many times. V and J are TRBV3-1 and TRBJ2-3; D unresolved. The germline CDR1 and CDR2 sequences are LGHDT and YNNKEL (reference sequence). This CDR3 has 11 amino acids. V was trimmed by 8 bases and J by 4 bases, leaving 7 bases between them. The CDR3 reads CASVAADTQYF. The CDR3 bases are TGTGCCAGCGTCGCTGCAGATACGCAGTATTTT.

This clonotype was counted only a few times. The chain joins TRBV7-2 to TRBJ1-5; D is perhaps TRBD1 (6 bases). The germline V gene has CDR1 SGHTA and CDR2 FQGNSA. V gave up 6 bases and J gave up 6 bases, with 12 bases separating them. The CDR3 spans 13 residues. This CDR3 reads CASSQDRLQPQHF. The CDR3 nucleotides read TGTGCCAGCAGTCAAGACAGGCTTCAGCCCCAGCATTTT.

This clonotype showed up many times. At one of its ends the junction is not consistent with the germline gene, which may arise from a read error. The chain recombines TRBV28 with TRBJ2-2; D ambiguous. CDR1 is MDHEN and CDR2 is SYDVKM in the germline V gene. This CDR3 has 11 residues. The CDR3 coding sequence is TGTGCCAGCAGGTCCCCCGGTGAGCTGTTTTTT. This translates into CASRSPGELFF.

The chain employs TRBV6-5 and TRBJ1-1; D is undetermined. This CDR3 contains 13 residues. V lost 2 bases and J 7 bases, leaving 11 bases between the germline ends. Germline-derived CDR1 and CDR2 are MNHEY and SVGAGI. The CDR3 region has the DNA TGTGCCAGCAGTTACGCACCGGGTTATGAAGCTTTCTTT. Amino acid sequence: CASSYAPGYEAFF.